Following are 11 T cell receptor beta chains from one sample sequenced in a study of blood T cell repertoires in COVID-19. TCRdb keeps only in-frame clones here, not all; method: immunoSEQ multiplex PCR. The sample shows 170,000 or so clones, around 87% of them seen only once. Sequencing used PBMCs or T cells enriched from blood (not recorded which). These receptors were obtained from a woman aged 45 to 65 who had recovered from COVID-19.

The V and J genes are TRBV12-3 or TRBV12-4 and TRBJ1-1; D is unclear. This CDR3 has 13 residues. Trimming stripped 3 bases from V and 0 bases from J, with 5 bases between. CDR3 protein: CASSFWLNTEAFF. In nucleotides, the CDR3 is TGTGCCAGCAGTTTTTGGCTGAACACTGAAGCTTTCTTT.

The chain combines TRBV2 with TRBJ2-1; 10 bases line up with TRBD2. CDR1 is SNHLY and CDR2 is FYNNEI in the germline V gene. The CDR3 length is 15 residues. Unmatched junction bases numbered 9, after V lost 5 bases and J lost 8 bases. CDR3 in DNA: TGTGCCAGCAGTTCAGACGCCGGGACTAGCGATGAGCAGTTCTTC. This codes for CASSSDAGTSDEQFF.

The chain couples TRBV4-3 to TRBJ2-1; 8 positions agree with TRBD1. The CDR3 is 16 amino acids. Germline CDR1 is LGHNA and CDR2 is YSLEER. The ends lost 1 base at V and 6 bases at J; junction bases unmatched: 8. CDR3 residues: CASSQAPDRVRNEQFF. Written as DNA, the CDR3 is TGCGCCAGCAGCCAAGCCCCGGACAGGGTTCGCAATGAGCAGTTCTTC.

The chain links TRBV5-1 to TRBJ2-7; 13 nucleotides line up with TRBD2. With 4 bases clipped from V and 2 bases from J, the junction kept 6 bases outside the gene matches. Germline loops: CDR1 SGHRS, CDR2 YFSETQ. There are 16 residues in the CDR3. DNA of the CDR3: TGCGCCAGCAGCCCCCACGGACTAGCGGGGGCCTACGAGCAGTACTTC. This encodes CASSPHGLAGAYEQYF. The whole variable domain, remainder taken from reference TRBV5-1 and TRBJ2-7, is KAGVTQTPRYLIKTRGQQVTLSCSPISGHRSVSWYQQTPGQGLQFLFEYFSETQRNKGNFPGRFSGRQFSNSRSEMNVSTLELGDSALYLCASSPHGLAGAYEQYFGPGTRLTVT.

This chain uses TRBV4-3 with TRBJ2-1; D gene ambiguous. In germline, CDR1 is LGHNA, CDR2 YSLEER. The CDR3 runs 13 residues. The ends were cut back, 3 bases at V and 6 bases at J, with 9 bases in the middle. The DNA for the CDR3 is TGCGCCAGCAGCCAGGCGAGGATCAATGAGCAGTTCTTC. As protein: CASSQARINEQFF.

CDR3 protein: CASSEQGNQPQHF. The CDR3 bases are TGTGCCAGCAGTGAACAGGGTAATCAGCCCCAGCATTTT. The chain employs TRBV6-1 and TRBJ1-5; possible D gene TRBD1, 5 bases. There are 13 residues in the CDR3. With 2 bases removed from V and 4 bases from J, the gap between germline ends came to 6 bases. CDR1 MNHNS and CDR2 SASEGT come from the germline V gene.

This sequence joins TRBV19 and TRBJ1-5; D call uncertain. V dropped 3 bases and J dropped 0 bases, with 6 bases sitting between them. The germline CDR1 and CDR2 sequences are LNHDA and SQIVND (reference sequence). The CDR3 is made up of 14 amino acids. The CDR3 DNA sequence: TGTGCCAGTAGTATTGGCTTTAGCAATCAGCCCCAGCATTTT. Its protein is CASSIGFSNQPQHF.

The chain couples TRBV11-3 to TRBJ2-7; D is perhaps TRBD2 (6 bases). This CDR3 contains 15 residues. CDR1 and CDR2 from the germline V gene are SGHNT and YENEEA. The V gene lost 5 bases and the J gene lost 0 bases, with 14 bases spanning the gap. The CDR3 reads CASSPKRASSYEQYF. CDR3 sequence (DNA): TGTGCCAGCAGCCCAAAGCGGGCCAGCTCCTACGAGCAGTACTTC.

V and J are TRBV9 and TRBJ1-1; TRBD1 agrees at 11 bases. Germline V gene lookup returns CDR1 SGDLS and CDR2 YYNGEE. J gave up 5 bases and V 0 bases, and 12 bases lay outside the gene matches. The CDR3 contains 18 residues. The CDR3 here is CASSVGWGTGGSGTEAFF. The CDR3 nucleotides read TGTGCCAGCAGCGTAGGGTGGGGGACAGGGGGTTCAGGAACTGAAGCTTTCTTT. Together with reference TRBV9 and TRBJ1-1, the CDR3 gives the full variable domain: DSGVTQTPKHLITATGQRVTLRCSPRSGDLSVYWYQQSLDQGLQFLIQYYNGEERAKGNILERFSAQQFPDLHSELNLSSLELGDSALYFCASSVGWGTGGSGTEAFFGQGTRLTVV.

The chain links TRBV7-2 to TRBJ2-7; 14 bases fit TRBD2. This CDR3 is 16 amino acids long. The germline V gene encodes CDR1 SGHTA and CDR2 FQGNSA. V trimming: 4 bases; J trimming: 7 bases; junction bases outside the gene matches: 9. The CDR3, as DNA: TGTGCCAGCAGCTCAGGAAGGACTAGCGGGGGGTGGGAGCAGTACTTC. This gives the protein CASSSGRTSGGWEQYF.

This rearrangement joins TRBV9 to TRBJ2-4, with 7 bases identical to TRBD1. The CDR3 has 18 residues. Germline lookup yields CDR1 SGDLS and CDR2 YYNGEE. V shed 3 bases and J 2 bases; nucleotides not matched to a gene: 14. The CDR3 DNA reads TGTGCCAGCAGCGCCTCCCTGGGGCAGGGGGTATCCAAAAACATTCAGTACTTC. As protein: CASSASLGQGVSKNIQYF.